This T cell receptor beta chain originates from a study of follicular helper T cells after annual influenza vaccination. Profiling relied on immunoSEQ multiplex PCR, and the TCRdb table lists in-frame clones only, not all of them. The sample has about 27,000 clones; 70% to 90% are singletons. Time point denoted: 2014-2015 season, pre-vaccination. The V gene's germline CDR1 is MNHNY and CDR2 SVGAGI (reference sequence). The CDR3 is 15 residues long. Trimming removed 6 bases at V and 4 bases at J, with 15 bases between. Sequencing was performed on CXCR5+ CD38- circulating T follicular helper cells from blood, taken on the day of influenza vaccination. The subset is: circulating Tfh, non-naive CD4+CXCR5+PD-1+ (ICOS+CD38+ or ICOS-CD38-). V usage is TRBV6-6 and J usage is TRBJ2-2; D may be TRBD2 (5 bases). The sequence was obtained from an adult who received the influenza vaccine. CDR3 sequence reads: CASSPKLETTGELFF. CDR3 sequence (DNA): TGTGCCAGCAGCCCGAAACTAGAAACCACCGGGGAGCTGTTTTTT.